This is a list of T cell receptor beta chains from one sample in a study of blood T cell repertoires in COVID-19. The method was immunoSEQ multiplex PCR; TCRdb's version includes in-frame clones alone and lacks a portion of them. The sample has over 250,000 clones, 83% seen once. Input material: peripheral blood. Receptor source: a woman in her fifties or sixties who had recovered from COVID-19. Each CDR3 is given with its conserved first and last residue. Each record gives: V gene, D gene, J gene, clone size, CDR3 DNA, CDR3 protein. The D gene is left open where the match is weak. Clone size is shown for a subset of rows, as once, few, many or a class of expanded clone.

>TRBV14|TRBD1|TRBJ1-2|-
TGTGCCAGCAGCCAAGAAAGGGGGACAGAGTATGGCTACACCTTC
CASSQERGTEYGYTF
>TRBV6-7|-|TRBJ2-2|-
TGTGCCAGCAGTTACCCCAGGCCAACCGGGGAGCTGTTTTTT
CASSYPRPTGELFF
>TRBV5-1|-|TRBJ2-2|-
TGCGCCAGCAGCCGATCTAGCGAGAACACCGGGGAGCTGTTTTTT
CASSRSSENTGELFF
>TRBV4-3|TRBD2|TRBJ2-3|-
TGCGCCAGCAGCCAAGACCCTAGCGGAGGATCCCAGTTCACGCAGTATTTT
CASSQDPSGGSQFTQYF
>TRBV21-1|-|TRBJ1-6|-
TGTGCCAGCAGCAGTAAACAGGGGAGAAATGGTAATTCACCCCTCCACTTT
CASSSKQGRNGNSPLHF
>TRBV15|TRBD2|TRBJ2-7|-
TGTGCCACCAGCGAGGGGGCGGGAGGGAACTCCTACGAGCAGTACTTC
CATSEGAGGNSYEQYF
>TRBV9|TRBD2|TRBJ2-1|-
TGTGCCAGCAGCGCCAGACTAGCGGCCTCTTACAATGAGCAGTTCTTC
CASSARLAASYNEQFF
>TRBV24-1|TRBD1|TRBJ1-2|-
TGTGCCACCAGTGGTGCGACAGGGGGCTGGGGTGGCTACACCTTC
CATSGATGGWGGYTF
>TRBV15|-|TRBJ2-2|-
TGTGCCACCAGCAGAGTGGCGGGGAGGAACACCGGGGAGCTGTTTTTT
CATSRVAGRNTGELFF
>TRBV5-1|-|TRBJ2-2|-
TGCGCCAGCAGCTTCGGAGGGACCGGGGAGCTGTTTTTT
CASSFGGTGELFF
>TRBV19|-|TRBJ1-1|-
TGTGCCAGTTTAAAGACAGGTTCGATGAACACTGAAGCTTTCTTT
CASLKTGSMNTEAFF
>TRBV6-5|TRBD1|TRBJ2-7|few
TGTGCCAGCAGTCTTCCGGGACAGGGGTTGAAGCAGTACTTC
CASSLPGQGLKQYF
>TRBV30|-|TRBJ2-7|-
TGTGCCTGGAGTCCCGGTGGGCTAGCGCAGTACTTC
CAWSPGGLAQYF
>TRBV28|TRBD1|TRBJ1-2|-
TGTGCCAGCAGCCCAGGGGGCTACTATGGCTACACCTTC
CASSPGGYYGYTF
>TRBV10-3|TRBD2|TRBJ2-1|-
TGTGCCATCAGTAACGTCGGGACTAGCGGGATGGAGCAGTTCTTC
CAISNVGTSGMEQFF
>TRBV18|TRBD2|TRBJ2-7|-
TGTGCCAGCTCGCCAGGGACTAGCGCCTTCTACGAGCAGTACTTC
CASSPGTSAFYEQYF
>TRBV10-3|TRBD1|TRBJ1-1|-
TGTGCCATCAGGGGGACAGGGGCACCGGACACTGAAGCTTTCTTT
CAIRGTGAPDTEAFF
>TRBV30|-|TRBJ2-1|-
TGTGCCTGCTCCACAGGGGGGGACAATGAGCAGTTCTTC
CACSTGGDNEQFF
>TRBV27|TRBD2|TRBJ2-5|-
TGTGCCAGTCGGCCTGGAACATGGGAGGGAGAGACCCAGTACTTC
CASRPGTWEGETQYF
>TRBV6-5|TRBD1|TRBJ2-5|-
TGTGCCAGCAGTTATACAGGGGGCAGGGAGACCCAGTACTTC
CASSYTGGRETQYF
>TRBV18|TRBD1|TRBJ2-1|-
TGTGCCAGCTCAAAGACCGGGACAGGGTGGTCGAATGAGCAGTTCTTC
CASSKTGTGWSNEQFF
>TRBV28|TRBD1|TRBJ1-5|once
TGTGCCAGCAGAGGGGGCCAGCCCCAGCATTTT
CASRGGQPQHF
>TRBV7-2|-|TRBJ1-2|-
TGTGCCAGCAGCTCCCAACAGGCTTACTATGGCTACACCTTC
CASSSQQAYYGYTF
>TRBV7-9|TRBD1|TRBJ1-4|-
TGTGCCAGCAGCTGGACAGGTGCTAATGAAAAACTGTTTTTT
CASSWTGANEKLFF
>TRBV7-3|-|TRBJ1-3|-
TGTGCCAGCAGCTTAAGTGGGGCCAACTCTGGAAACACCATATATTTT
CASSLSGANSGNTIYF
>TRBV5-1|TRBD1|TRBJ2-7|-
TGCGCCAGCAGCTTGGGACAGGGGGTGTACGAGCAGTACTTC
CASSLGQGVYEQYF
>TRBV7-4|-|TRBJ1-5|-
TGTGCCAGCAGCTTAGCGCTAGGGGGGGATAGCAATCAGCCCCAGCATTTT
CASSLALGGDSNQPQHF
>TRBV24-1|-|TRBJ2-3|-
TGTGCCACCAGTGAGTCGGGAACAGATACGCAGTATTTT
CATSESGTDTQYF
>TRBV27|-|TRBJ1-4|-
TGTGCCAGCAGGTTAGCCGGGGGGGCTAATGAAAAACTGTTTTTT
CASRLAGGANEKLFF
>TRBV11-2|-|TRBJ2-2|-
TGTGCCAGCAGCTTAGCCCTCTGGCGGTCGAACACCGGGGAGCTGTTTTTT
CASSLALWRSNTGELFF
>TRBV28|TRBD2|TRBJ2-5|-
TGTGCCAGCAGTGGGATGACTAGCGGTCAAGAGACCCAGTACTTC
CASSGMTSGQETQYF
>TRBV7-6|TRBD2|TRBJ2-2|-
TGTGCCAGCAGCTTCCCTTTTGCGGTTCCTAGCGGGAGACACACCGGGGAGCTGTTTTTT
CASSFPFAVPSGRHTGELFF
>TRBV19|TRBD2|TRBJ2-7|few
TGTGCCAGTAGTGTATCGGGGGGGGCTATCGGGGCCTACGAGCAGTACTTC
CASSVSGGAIGAYEQYF